Listed below are T cell receptor beta chains from one sample, sequenced in a study of blood T cells in healthy people across ages. TCRdb itself ran the 5' RACE reads through MiXCR, one entry per CDR3 protein. The sample gives fewer than 2,000,000 distinct CDR3 sequences, roughly 30% of which show up once; 11% is in the top ten. The sample taken for sequencing was blood. These receptors were collected from a woman in her twenties or thirties in good health. The CDR3 runs from the conserved cysteine through the conserved F or W. D genes are given only for firm matches. The size entry is marked missing in some rows and otherwise reads once, few, many or a size class.

TRBJ2-5,TRBV9,.,.,CASGVGGQQETQYF,TGTGCCAGCGGCGTGGGCGGGCAACAAGAGACCCAGTACTTC
TRBJ2-2,TRBV6-5,.,.,CASSYSGPWGELFF,TGTGCCAGCAGTTACTCCGGGCCTTGGGGGGAGCTGTTTTTT
TRBJ2-3,TRBV9,.,.,CASSLRGGRLIDTQYF,TGTGCCAGCAGCTTGAGGGGGGGCCGACTCATCGATACGCAGTATTTT
TRBJ1-5,TRBV27,.,.,CASSFGGGGSNHPQHF,TGTGCCAGCAGTTTTGGAGGAGGTGGGAGCAATCACCCCCAGCATTTT
TRBJ1-2,TRBV28,.,few,CASSLIARVGGYGYTF,TGTGCCAGCAGTTTAATCGCTCGGGTGGGCGGCTATGGCTACACCTTC
TRBJ2-7,TRBV6-6,.,many,CASSYVGHEQYF,TGTGCCAGCAGTTACGTTGGACATGAGCAGTACTTC
TRBJ2-7,TRBV2,.,.,CASSVGPYSYEQYF,TGTGCCAGCAGTGTGGGCCCTTACTCCTACGAGCAGTACTTC
TRBJ2-1,TRBV20-1,TRBD2,.,CSARRGSSGRSSYNEQFF,TGCAGTGCTAGGAGGGGGTCTAGCGGGAGGAGCTCCTACAATGAGCAGTTCTTC
TRBJ2-7,TRBV5-1,TRBD2,.,CASSLSIKAGGAYEQYF,TGCGCCAGCAGCTTGTCTATAAAGGCGGGAGGGGCCTACGAGCAGTACTTC
TRBJ1-1,TRBV27,.,.,CASSLQGLTEAFF,TGTGCCAGCAGTTTACAGGGTCTCACTGAAGCTTTCTTT
TRBJ1-1,TRBV6-1,.,.,CASVGYQQTEAFF,TGTGCCAGCGTAGGATATCAGCAGACTGAAGCTTTCTTT
TRBJ2-3,TRBV19,TRBD2,.,CASSISSGRANTQYF,TGTGCCAGTAGTATATCCAGCGGGAGGGCAAATACGCAGTATTTT
TRBJ2-1,TRBV11-2,.,.,CASSCALTYNEQFF,TGTGCCAGCAGCTGCGCACTTACCTACAATGAGCAGTTCTTC
TRBJ2-1,TRBV20-1,.,.,CSAANREKYNEQFF,TGCAGTGCTGCGAACAGGGAGAAATACAATGAGCAGTTCTTC
TRBJ2-3,TRBV6-5,TRBD2,.,CASSYFLPGGFADTQYF,TGTGCCAGCAGTTACTTTCTACCCGGGGGGTTCGCAGATACGCAGTATTTT
TRBJ1-1,TRBV2,TRBD1,once,CASSEMGTVGNTEAFF,TGTGCCAGCAGTGAAATGGGGACAGTCGGCAACACTGAAGCTTTCTTT
TRBJ2-3,TRBV15,.,few,CATSRERADTQYF,TGTGCCACCAGCAGAGAAAGGGCAGATACGCAGTATTTT
TRBJ2-7,TRBV5-6,TRBD1,.,CASSPGQERYEQYF,TGTGCCAGCAGCCCGGGACAGGAGAGATACGAGCAGTACTTC
TRBJ2-3,TRBV15,.,few,CATSKLSSTDTQYF,TGTGCCACCAGTAAGCTCTCTAGCACAGATACGCAGTATTTT
TRBJ2-1,TRBV12-5,.,.,CASGLSRYNEQFF,TGTGCTAGTGGTTTGAGCAGATACAATGAGCAGTTCTTC
TRBJ2-3,TRBV6-2/TRBV6-3,.,.,CAGSRLRQGTDTQYF,TGTGCCGGCAGCCGCCTAAGACAGGGCACAGATACGCAGTATTTT
TRBJ2-7,TRBV25-1,.,few,CASRELGEQYF,TGTGCCAGCAGGGAACTTGGCGAGCAGTACTTC
TRBJ2-7,TRBV12-3/TRBV12-4,TRBD1,.,CASTPDRLSYEQYF,TGTGCCAGCACCCCGGACAGGTTATCCTACGAGCAGTACTTC